The 19 T cell receptor beta chains below all came from one sample that was sequenced in a study of STAT5B mutations in CD4+ large granular lymphocyte leukemia. Some clones are missing from TCRdb's copy, which holds only in-frame ones; the method was immunoSEQ multiplex PCR. Found here are under 30,000 clones, about 77% of them singletons; the top ten hold 3% to 3.5%. Source material: CD4+ T cells from blood buffy coats. Receptors originate from a human donor in good health.

This clone is a singleton in its sample. This sequence joins TRBV29-1 and TRBJ2-7; D might be TRBD1 (6 bases). V was clipped by 3 bases and J by 3 bases, with 39 bases between them. The CDR3 length is 22 residues. Germline V lookup: CDR1 SQVTM, CDR2 ANQGSEA. CDR3 bases: TGCAGCGTTGACCCGCTACAGAGACTCACCTCGATGGGGGCGATTGAGGACTACGAGCAGTACTTC. Translated: CSVDPLQRLTSMGAIEDYEQYF.

CDR3: CASSDPRGANEKLFF. In DNA, the CDR3 is TGTGCCAGCAGTGACCCAAGGGGAGCTAATGAAAAACTGTTTTTT. The gene calls are TRBV25-1 and TRBJ1-4; perhaps TRBD1 as D (5 bases). Germline assignment: CDR1 MGHDK and CDR2 SYGVNS. The CDR3 totals 15 residues. Trimming left V 3 bases short and J 3 bases short, with 11 bases between.

This chain uses TRBV27 with TRBJ2-7, with 10 bases lining up with TRBD1. The germline gives CDR1 MNHEY, CDR2 SMNVEV (reference sequence). V was clipped by 8 bases and J by 2 bases; unmatched bases: 9. The CDR3 is made up of 15 amino acids. The CDR3 region is CASSTDRGLAYEQYF. The CDR3 region has the DNA TGTGCCAGCTCTACAGACAGGGGGCTAGCCTACGAGCAGTACTTC.

The chain couples TRBV28 to TRBJ1-5; 7 bases match TRBD1. This CDR3 comprises 13 residues. The germline V gene has CDR1 MDHEN and CDR2 SYDVKM. J lost 9 bases, V lost 2 bases, and 4 bases had no gene match. The CDR3 DNA reads TGTGCCAGCAGTTTAGAACAGGGGCCGCCCCAGCATTTT. Protein: CASSLEQGPPQHF.

This chain connects TRBV7-8 to TRBJ1-2; 9 nucleotides agree with TRBD1. Trimming at V came to 3 bases and at J to 4 bases, leaving 3 bases not matched to a gene. The germline V gene encodes CDR1 SGHVS and CDR2 FQNEAQ. This CDR3 is built from 14 residues. CDR3 nucleotides: TGTGCCAGCAGCTTGGACAGGGGTTCCTATGGCTACACCTTC. It codes for CASSLDRGSYGYTF.

The gene calls are TRBV28 and TRBJ2-2; D call uncertain. Germline V gene data show CDR1 as MDHEN and CDR2 as SYDVKM. The V end was cut by 7 bases, the J end by 6 bases, with 6 bases between. This CDR3 has 11 residues. The CDR3 DNA sequence: TGTGCCAGCAAGGGCGCCGGGGAGCTGTTTTTT. Translated, it gives CASKGAGELFF.

This clone was found a few times. The chain joins TRBV10-3 to TRBJ1-5; 8 nucleotides line up with TRBD1. The ends lost 10 bases at V and 0 bases at J; junction bases unmatched: 5. Germline CDR1 and CDR2: ENHRY and SYGVKD. The CDR3 covers 14 residues. CDR3 in DNA: TGTGCCACCACACAGGGGGATAGCAATCAGCCCCAGCATTTT. Translated, it gives CATTQGDSNQPQHF.

The chain recombines TRBV19 with TRBJ2-7; the D is unclear. V gave up 6 bases and J gave up 0 bases, with 12 bases separating them. Germline V gene sequence: CDR1 LNHDA, CDR2 SQIVND (reference sequence). This CDR3 region has 14 residues. The CDR3 DNA reads TGTGCCAGTAGGATCTCAGGAAACTCCTACGAGCAGTACTTC. This gives the protein CASRISGNSYEQYF.

This chain links TRBV5-4 with TRBJ1-2; weak D call: TRBD1 (6 bases). Germline-derived CDR1 and CDR2 are SGHNT and YYREEE (reference sequence). V gave up 3 bases and J gave up 2 bases, with 17 bases separating them. The CDR3 length is 16 residues. CDR3 sequence (DNA): TGTGCCAGCAGCTCGGGGGCGGGCAGACCGAACTATGGCTACACCTTC. Its protein is CASSSGAGRPNYGYTF.

This sequence joins TRBV29-1 and TRBJ2-5, with TRBD1 matching over 7 bases. Germline lookup yields CDR1 SQVTM and CDR2 ANQGSEA. The CDR3 runs 13 residues. Losses at the gene ends were 5 bases for V and 5 bases for J; bases not matched to a gene: 8. The CDR3 loop reads CSVRQGNGETQYF. CDR3 coding DNA: TGCAGCGTTCGACAGGGCAACGGGGAGACCCAGTACTTC.

This clone occurred a few times. The V call is TRBV7-9, the J call TRBJ1-6; possibly TRBD1 for D (5 bases). Germline V gene data show CDR1 as SEHNR and CDR2 as FQNEAQ (reference sequence). The CDR3 loop spans 14 amino acids. The V end lost 5 bases, the J end lost 8 bases, and 13 bases lay between the germline ends. CDR3 nucleotides: TGTGCCAGCAGCGCCATTGGGGCCCATTCACCCCTCCACTTT. Its translation: CASSAIGAHSPLHF.

The chain couples TRBV6-4 to TRBJ2-1; 11 nucleotides match TRBD2. This CDR3 spans 15 amino acids. V was pared by 4 bases and J by 9 bases, with 8 bases of the junction left unmatched. Germline lookup yields CDR1 MRHNA and CDR2 SNTAGT. CDR3 protein: CASSGVAGGQREQFF. CDR3 bases: TGTGCCAGCAGTGGGGTAGCGGGAGGGCAGCGTGAGCAGTTCTTC.

The chain employs TRBV9 and TRBJ2-2, with D possibly matching TRBD2 (6 bases). This CDR3 is built from 15 residues. The V gene's germline CDR1 is SGDLS and CDR2 YYNGEE. The ends were cut back, 4 bases at V and 1 base at J, with 11 bases in the middle. CDR3 in amino acids: CASSPQTRNTGELFF. CDR3 DNA: TGTGCCAGCAGCCCCCAGACTAGGAACACCGGGGAGCTGTTTTTT.

The chain employs TRBV6-1 and TRBJ2-3, with D maybe TRBD1 (5 bases). V was clipped by 1 base and J by 2 bases, with 13 bases between them. This CDR3 spans 16 amino acids. Germline assignment: CDR1 MNHNS and CDR2 SASEGT. The CDR3 sequence is CASSEDSGAPTDTQYF. CDR3 nucleotide sequence: TGTGCCAGCAGTGAAGACAGTGGGGCCCCCACAGATACGCAGTATTTT.

Only one count was recorded for this clone. The CDR3 coding sequence is TGTGCCAGCAGATCAGCGGGATCCAATGAGCAGTTCTTC. As protein: CASRSAGSNEQFF. V and J are TRBV7-6 and TRBJ2-1; 7 nucleotides align to TRBD2. From germline, CDR1 is SGHVS and CDR2 FNYEAQ. The CDR3 totals 13 residues. V trimming: 6 bases; J trimming: 6 bases; junction bases outside the gene matches: 5.

The rearrangement uses TRBV5-1 and TRBJ1-4; D remains ambiguous. CDR1 is SGHRS, CDR2 YFSETQ, per germline. This CDR3 region has 14 residues. Trimming removed 5 bases from V and 0 bases from J, with 8 bases in between. The CDR3 is CASREVATNEKLFF. DNA for the CDR3: TGCGCCAGCAGAGAGGTAGCAACTAATGAAAAACTGTTTTTT.

This chain joins TRBV2 and TRBJ2-2; D is unresolved. Germline V CDR1 and CDR2: SNHLY, FYNNEI. The CDR3 runs to 13 residues. V lost 2 bases and J lost 3, with 4 bases in between. In nucleotides, the CDR3 is TGTGCCAGCAGTGAATTCCACACCGGGGAGCTGTTTTTT. Translating it yields CASSEFHTGELFF.

This chain uses TRBV18 with TRBJ1-6; TRBD1 aligns across 8 bases. This CDR3 is 14 amino acids long. The V and J ends lost 2 bases and 10 bases, in that order; junction bases with no gene match: 4. Looked up from germline, CDR1 is KGHSH and CDR2 is LQKENI. In DNA, the CDR3 is TGTGCCAGCTCACCAGACAGGGGACAATCACCCCTCCACTTT. It is translated as CASSPDRGQSPLHF. The whole variable domain, filled in from reference TRBV18 and TRBJ1-6, reads NAGVMQNPRHLVRRRGQEARLRCSPMKGHSHVYWYRQLPEEGLKFMVYLQKENIIDESGMPKERFSAEFPKEGPSILRIQQVVRGDSAAYFCASSPDRGQSPLHFGNGTRLTVT.

This rearrangement joins TRBV7-8 to TRBJ2-1; tentatively, D is TRBD2 (5 bases). V was shortened by 2 bases and J by 6 bases, with 20 bases between the two germline ends. CDR3 length: 17 amino acids. Germline assignment: CDR1 SGHVS and CDR2 FQNEAQ. In DNA, the CDR3 is TGTGCCAGCAGCTTATTGAGGGTCGGGATACGGAGCAATGAGCAGTTCTTC. Protein product: CASSLLRVGIRSNEQFF.